These 9 T cell receptor beta chains share one sample of origin, sequenced in a study of T-cell memory formation after mild COVID-19. MiXCR, applied by TCRdb to the 5' RACE reads, yields one record per CDR3 protein. Of 110,000 to 150,000 distinct CDR3 sequences listed, roughly 13% are singletons. Source material: PBMCs or a T cell subset sorted from them (not recorded which). These receptor sequences come from an adult woman who had mild COVID-19 (a few samples of this study predate the infection). Cell type and time point are not known.

This clonotype was seen ten or more times. This sequence joins TRBV20-1 and TRBJ2-3; 14 nucleotides line up with TRBD2. This CDR3 region has 15 residues. Germline trimming cut 5 bases from V and 2 bases from J; bases unmatched to any gene: 3. Per the germline V gene, CDR1 is DFQATT and CDR2 is SNEGSKA (reference sequence). DNA for the CDR3: TGCAGTGCTCCGGGACTAGCGGGAGACACAGATACGCAGTATTTT. This encodes CSAPGLAGDTDTQYF.

J is TRBJ1-2 and V is TRBV7-9; D perhaps matches TRBD1 (5 bases). The CDR3 runs to 19 residues. The V and J ends lost 5 bases and 6 bases respectively, with 31 bases between them. Per the germline V gene, CDR1 is SEHNR and CDR2 is FQNEAQ (reference sequence). The CDR3: CASSPPPSTAAIRGNGYTF. The CDR3 DNA is TGTGCCAGCAGCCCTCCCCCCTCGACAGCCGCTATTAGGGGAAATGGCTACACCTTC. Drawing the rest from reference TRBV7-9 and TRBJ1-2, the complete variable domain is DTGVSQNPRHKITKRGQNVTFRCDPISEHNRLYWYRQTLGQGPEFLTYFQNEAQLEKSRLLSDRFSAERPKGSFSTLEIQRTEQGDSAMYLCASSPPPSTAAIRGNGYTFGSGTRLTVV.

Only a few counts were recorded for this clonotype. The V call is TRBV27, the J call TRBJ2-7; possible D gene TRBD2, 6 bases. The CDR3 length is 14 residues. With 5 bases removed from V and 2 bases from J, the gap between germline ends came to 13 bases. Germline V gene sequence: CDR1 MNHEY, CDR2 SMNVEV (reference sequence). CDR3 nucleotides: TGTGCCAGCAGTGTTAGCGGATTCGCCTACGAGCAGTACTTC. Amino acid sequence: CASSVSGFAYEQYF.

Only a few counts were recorded for this clonotype. The chain employs TRBV7-2 and TRBJ2-1; TRBD2 matches at 10 bases. Germline assignment: CDR1 SGHTA and CDR2 FQGNSA. The CDR3 spans 16 residues. V trimming: 6 bases; J trimming: 4 bases; junction bases outside the gene matches: 9. CDR3 coding DNA: TGTGCCAGCAGTTCCTACCTAGCGGGAGATTACAATGAGCAGTTCTTC. Translating gives CASSSYLAGDYNEQFF. The full variable domain, with the rest looked up from reference TRBV7-2 and TRBJ2-1, is GAGVSQSPSNKVTEKGKDVELRCDPISGHTALYWYRQSLGQGLEFLIYFQGNSAPDKSGLPSDRFSAERTGGSVSTLTIQRTQQEDSAVYLCASSSYLAGDYNEQFFGPGTRLTVL.

This clonotype was detected many times. The genes are TRBV4-1 and TRBJ2-1; D remains unclear. Deletions cut 0 bases from V and 0 bases from J, with 9 bases between. The CDR3 loop spans 16 amino acids. Germline CDR1 reads MGHRA; CDR2 reads YSYEKL. The CDR3 reads CASSQEVIYSYNEQFF. CDR3 nucleotide sequence: TGCGCCAGCAGCCAAGAAGTGATCTACTCCTACAATGAGCAGTTCTTC.

There are a few counts of this clonotype. The V call is TRBV5-6, the J call TRBJ2-2; 7 bases align to TRBD1. The CDR3 runs to 18 residues. J lost 3 bases, V lost 3 bases, and 14 bases had no gene match. From germline, CDR1 is SGHDT and CDR2 YYEEEE. The CDR3 DNA sequence: TGTGCCAGCAGCTATAACCCTCTAAGACAGGGCGACACCGGGGAGCTGTTTTTT. This gives the protein CASSYNPLRQGDTGELFF.

V gene TRBV4-1 combines with J gene TRBJ1-5; 9 nucleotides line up with TRBD1. This CDR3 has 18 residues. The germline V gene has CDR1 MGHRA and CDR2 YSYEKL. V gave up 2 bases and J gave up 6 bases; unmatched junction bases: 14. CDR3 residues: CASSQWAAGTGKVQPQHF. In nucleotides, the CDR3 is TGCGCCAGCAGCCAATGGGCAGCGGGGACAGGGAAGGTTCAGCCCCAGCATTTT.

A single count supports this clonotype. The chain is built from TRBV2 and TRBJ2-6, with 7 bases lining up with TRBD1. This CDR3 has 17 residues. V shed 6 bases, J shed 1 base, and the junction held 9 bases outside the gene matches. The germline CDR1 and CDR2 sequences are SNHLY and FYNNEI. In DNA, the CDR3 is TGTGCCAGCAGCGCTGACAGGGCACTATCTGGGGCCAACGTCCTGACTTTC. It is translated as CASSADRALSGANVLTF.

The chain carries TRBV25-1 and TRBJ1-2, with D possibly being TRBD1 (6 bases). Germline assignment: CDR1 MGHDK and CDR2 SYGVNS. The CDR3 contains 15 residues. The ends were cut back, 2 bases at V and 4 bases at J, with 14 bases in the middle. The CDR3 sequence is CASSEGLQGTYGYTF. Written as DNA, the CDR3 is TGTGCCAGCAGTGAAGGCCTACAGGGCACCTATGGCTACACCTTC.